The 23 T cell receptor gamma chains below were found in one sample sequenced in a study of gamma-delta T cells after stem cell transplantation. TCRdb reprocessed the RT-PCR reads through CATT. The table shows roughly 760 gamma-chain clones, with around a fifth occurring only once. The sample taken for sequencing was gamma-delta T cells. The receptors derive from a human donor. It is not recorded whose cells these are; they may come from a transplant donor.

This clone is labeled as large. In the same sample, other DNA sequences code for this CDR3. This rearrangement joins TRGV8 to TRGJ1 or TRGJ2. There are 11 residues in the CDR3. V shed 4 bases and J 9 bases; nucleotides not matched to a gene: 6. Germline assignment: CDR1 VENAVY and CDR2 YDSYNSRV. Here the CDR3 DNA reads TGTGCCACCTGGGACCCTTTTAAGAAACTCTTT. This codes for CATWDPFKKLF.

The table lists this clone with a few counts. CDR3 DNA sequence: TGTGCCACCTGGGATGGGGTGGAGCTCTTT. It encodes CATWDGVELF. The rearrangement uses TRGV4 and TRGJ1 or TRGJ2. The germline gives CDR1 EGSTGY, CDR2 YDSYTSSV. The CDR3 is 10 amino acids. Trimming removed 0 bases from V and 16 bases from J; junction bases left unmatched: 6.

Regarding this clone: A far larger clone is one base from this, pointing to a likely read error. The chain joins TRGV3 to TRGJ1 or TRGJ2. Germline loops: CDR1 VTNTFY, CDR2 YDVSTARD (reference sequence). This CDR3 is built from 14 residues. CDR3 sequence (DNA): TGTGCCACCTGGGACAGCCTGAATTATGATAAGAAACTCTTT. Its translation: CATWDSLNYDKKLF.

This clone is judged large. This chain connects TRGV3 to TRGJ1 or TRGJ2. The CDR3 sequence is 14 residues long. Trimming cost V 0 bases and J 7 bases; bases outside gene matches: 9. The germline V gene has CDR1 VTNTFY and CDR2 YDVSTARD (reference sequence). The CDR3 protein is CATWDRPKGYKKLF. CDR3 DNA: TGTGCCACCTGGGACAGGCCGAAGGGGTATAAGAAACTCTTT.

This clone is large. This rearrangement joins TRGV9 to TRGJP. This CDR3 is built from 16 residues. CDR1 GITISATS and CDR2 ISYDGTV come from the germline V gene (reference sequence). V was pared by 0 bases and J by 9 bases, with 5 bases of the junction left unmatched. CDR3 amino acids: CALWEVRGLGKKIKVF. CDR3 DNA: TGTGCCTTGTGGGAGGTGCGGGGGTTGGGCAAAAAAATCAAGGTATTT.

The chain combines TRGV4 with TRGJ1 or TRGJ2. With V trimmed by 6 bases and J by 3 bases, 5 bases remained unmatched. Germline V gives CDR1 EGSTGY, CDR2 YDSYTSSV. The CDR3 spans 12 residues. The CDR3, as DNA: TGTGCCACCTGGTCGACTTATTATAAGAAACTCTTT. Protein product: CATWSTYYKKLF.

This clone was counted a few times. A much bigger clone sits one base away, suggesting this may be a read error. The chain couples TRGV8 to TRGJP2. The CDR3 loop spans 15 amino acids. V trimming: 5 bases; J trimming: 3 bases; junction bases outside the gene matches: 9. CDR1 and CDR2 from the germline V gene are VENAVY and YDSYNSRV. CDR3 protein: CATWGTRGSDWIKTF. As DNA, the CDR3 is TGTGCCACCTGGGGTACCCGTGGTAGTGATTGGATCAAGACGTTT.

The CDR3 loop reads CATWDRPPYYKKLF. The CDR3 bases are TGTGCCACCTGGGACAGGCCTCCGTATTATAAGAAACTCTTT. V is TRGV3 and J is TRGJ1 or TRGJ2. The V gene end was trimmed by 0 bases and the J gene end by 4 bases; junction bases not matched to a gene: 6. Germline V gene sequence: CDR1 VTNTFY, CDR2 YDVSTARD (reference sequence). This CDR3 has 14 residues.

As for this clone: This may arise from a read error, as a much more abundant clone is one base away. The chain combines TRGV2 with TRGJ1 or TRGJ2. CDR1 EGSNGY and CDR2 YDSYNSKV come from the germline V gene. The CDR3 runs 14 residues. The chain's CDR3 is CATWDGPGYYKKLF. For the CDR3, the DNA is TGCGCCACCTGGGACGGGCCTGGTTATTATAAGAAACTCTTT.

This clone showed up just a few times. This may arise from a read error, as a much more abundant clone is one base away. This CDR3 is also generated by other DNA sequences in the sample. CDR3 in amino acids: CALWEPQELGKKIKVF. CDR3 nucleotide sequence: TGTGCCTTGTGGGAGCCACAAGAGTTAGGCAAAAAAATCAAGGTATTT. The chain is built from TRGV9 and TRGJP. The germline V gene has CDR1 GITISATS and CDR2 ISYDGTV (reference sequence). The CDR3 extends over 16 amino acids.

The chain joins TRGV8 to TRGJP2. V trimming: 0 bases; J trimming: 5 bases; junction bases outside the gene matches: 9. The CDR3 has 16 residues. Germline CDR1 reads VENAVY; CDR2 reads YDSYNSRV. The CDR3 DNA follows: TGTGCCACCTGGGATAGGCGGGGTTACAGTGATTGGATCAAGACGTTT. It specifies CATWDRRGYSDWIKTF.

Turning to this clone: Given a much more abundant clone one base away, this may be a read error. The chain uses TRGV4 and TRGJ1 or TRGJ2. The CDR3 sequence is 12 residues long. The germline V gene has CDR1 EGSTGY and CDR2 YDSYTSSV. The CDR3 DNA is TGTACCACCTGGGGCCCTTATTATAAGAAACTCTTT. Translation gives CTTWGPYYKKLF.

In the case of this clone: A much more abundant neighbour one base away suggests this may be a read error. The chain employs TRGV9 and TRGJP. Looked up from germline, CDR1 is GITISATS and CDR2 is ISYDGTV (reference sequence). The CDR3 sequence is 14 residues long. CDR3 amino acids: CALWQELDKKIKVF. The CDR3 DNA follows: TGTGCCTTGTGGCAAGAGTTGGACAAAAAAATCAAGGTATTT.

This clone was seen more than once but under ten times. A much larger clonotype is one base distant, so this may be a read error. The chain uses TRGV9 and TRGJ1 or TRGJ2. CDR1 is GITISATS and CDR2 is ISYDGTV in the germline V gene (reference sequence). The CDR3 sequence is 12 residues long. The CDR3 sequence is CALREVRYKKLF. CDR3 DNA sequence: TGTGCCTTGCGGGAGGTGCGATATAAGAAACTCTTT.

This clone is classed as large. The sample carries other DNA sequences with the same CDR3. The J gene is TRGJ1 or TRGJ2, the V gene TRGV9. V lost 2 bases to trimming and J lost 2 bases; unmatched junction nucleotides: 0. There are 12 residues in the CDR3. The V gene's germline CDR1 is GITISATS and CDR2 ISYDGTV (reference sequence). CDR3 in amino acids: CALWEDYYKKLF. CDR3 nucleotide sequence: TGTGCCTTGTGGGAGGATTATTATAAGAAACTCTTT.

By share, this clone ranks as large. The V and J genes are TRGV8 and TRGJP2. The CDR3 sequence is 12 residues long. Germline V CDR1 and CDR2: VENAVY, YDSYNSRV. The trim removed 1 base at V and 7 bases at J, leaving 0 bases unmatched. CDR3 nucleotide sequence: TGTGCCACCTGGGATAGTGATTGGATCAAGACGTTT. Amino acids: CATWDSDWIKTF.

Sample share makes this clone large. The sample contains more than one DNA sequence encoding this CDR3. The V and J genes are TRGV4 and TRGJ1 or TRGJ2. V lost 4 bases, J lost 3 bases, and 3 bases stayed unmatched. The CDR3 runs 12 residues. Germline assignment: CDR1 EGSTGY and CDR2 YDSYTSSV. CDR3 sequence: CATWDPYYKKLF. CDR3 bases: TGTGCCACCTGGGACCCTTATTATAAGAAACTCTTT.

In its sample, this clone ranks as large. As DNA, the CDR3 is TGTGCCACCTGGGACGGGCTAGGGAAACTCTTT. Translated: CATWDGLGKLF. The chain links TRGV2 to TRGJ1 or TRGJ2. The CDR3 contains 11 residues. V trimming: 0 bases; J trimming: 12 bases; junction bases outside the gene matches: 5. Looked up from germline, CDR1 is EGSNGY and CDR2 is YDSYNSKV.

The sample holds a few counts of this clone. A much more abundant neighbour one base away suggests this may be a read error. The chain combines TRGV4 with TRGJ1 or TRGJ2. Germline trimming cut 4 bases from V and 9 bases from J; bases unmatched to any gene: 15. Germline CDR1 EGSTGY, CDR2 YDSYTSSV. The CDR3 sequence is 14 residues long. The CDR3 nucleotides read TGTGCCACCTGGGAGAACTTATTTGCCGTTAAGAAACTCTTT. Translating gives CATWENLFAVKKLF.

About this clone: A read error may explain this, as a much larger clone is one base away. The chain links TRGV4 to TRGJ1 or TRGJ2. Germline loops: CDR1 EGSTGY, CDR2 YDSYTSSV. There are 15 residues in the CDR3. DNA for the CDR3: TGTGCCACCTGGGATAGCTCATGTCAGTATTATAAGAAACTCTTC. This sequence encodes CATWDSSCQYYKKLF.

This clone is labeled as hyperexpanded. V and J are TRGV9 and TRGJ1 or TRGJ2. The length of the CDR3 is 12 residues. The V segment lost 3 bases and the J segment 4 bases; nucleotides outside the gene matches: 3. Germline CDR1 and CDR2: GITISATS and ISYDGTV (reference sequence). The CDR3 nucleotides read TGTGCCTTGTGGGAGTCCTATTATAAGAAACTCTTT. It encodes CALWESYYKKLF.

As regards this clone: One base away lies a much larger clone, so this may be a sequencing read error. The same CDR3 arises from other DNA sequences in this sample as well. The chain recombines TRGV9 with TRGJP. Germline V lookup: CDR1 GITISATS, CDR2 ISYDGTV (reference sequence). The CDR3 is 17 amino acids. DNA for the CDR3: TGTGCCTTGTGGGAGCCGCGCCAAGAGTTGGGTAAAAAAATCAAGGTATTT. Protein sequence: CALWEPRQELGKKIKVF.

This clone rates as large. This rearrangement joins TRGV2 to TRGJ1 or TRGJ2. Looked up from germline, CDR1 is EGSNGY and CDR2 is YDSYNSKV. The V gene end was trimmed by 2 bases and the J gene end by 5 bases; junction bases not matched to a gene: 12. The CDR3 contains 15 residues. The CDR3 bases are TGTGCCACCTGGGACGTGCGGGGAAAGCATTATAAGAAACTCTTT. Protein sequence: CATWDVRGKHYKKLF.